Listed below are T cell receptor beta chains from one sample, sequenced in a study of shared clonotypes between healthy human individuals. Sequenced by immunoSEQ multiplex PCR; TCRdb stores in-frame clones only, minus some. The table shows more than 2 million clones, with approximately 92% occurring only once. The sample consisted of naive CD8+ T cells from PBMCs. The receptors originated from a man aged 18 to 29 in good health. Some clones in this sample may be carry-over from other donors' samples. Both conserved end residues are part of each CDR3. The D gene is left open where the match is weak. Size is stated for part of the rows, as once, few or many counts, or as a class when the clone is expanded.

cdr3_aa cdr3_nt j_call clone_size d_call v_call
CASSIVVGVSNEQFF TGTGCCAGTAGTATAGTTGTGGGAGTAAGCAATGAGCAGTTCTTC TRBJ2-1 - - TRBV19
CASRGNWGNTEAFF TGTGCCAGCAGGGGCAACTGGGGGAACACTGAAGCTTTCTTT TRBJ1-1 - - TRBV6-5
CASSNPQGNTEAFF TGTGCCAGCAGCAACCCACAGGGGAACACTGAAGCTTTCTTT TRBJ1-1 - - TRBV5-6
CASSQDRDPRETQYF TGTGCCAGCAGCCAAGATCGTGACCCGAGGGAGACCCAGTACTTC TRBJ2-5 - - TRBV14
CASRSEGVQPQHF TGTGCCAGTAGGTCTGAGGGGGTGCAGCCCCAGCATTTT TRBJ1-5 - - TRBV19
CASLLRDRGTDTQYF TGCGCCAGCCTACTAAGGGACAGAGGAACAGATACGCAGTATTTT TRBJ2-3 - TRBD1 TRBV5-1
CASSVYQQETQYF TGTGCCAGCAGCGTGTACCAGCAAGAGACCCAGTACTTC TRBJ2-5 - - TRBV9
CASSLGQGAYDREQYF TGTGCCAGCAGTTTGGGACAGGGGGCGTACGATCGCGAGCAGTACTTC TRBJ2-7 once TRBD1 TRBV27
CASSLRDRPEKLFF TGTGCCAGCAGCCTCCGGGACAGGCCTGAAAAACTGTTTTTT TRBJ1-4 - TRBD1 TRBV28
CASSVNRAASTDTQYF TGTGCCAGCAGCGTTAATCGGGCGGCGAGCACAGATACGCAGTATTTT TRBJ2-3 - - TRBV9
CASSYAGTPNTEAFF TGTGCCAGCAGTTACGCCGGGACACCAAACACTGAAGCTTTCTTT TRBJ1-1 - - TRBV6-5
CSGKILNTEAFF TGCAGCGGGAAGATATTGAACACTGAAGCTTTCTTT TRBJ1-1 - - TRBV29-1
CASSSPVSGEVEQYF TGTGCCAGCAGCTCCCCAGTTTCAGGGGAGGTGGAGCAGTACTTC TRBJ2-7 - - TRBV28
CSARVGGPQGHYNEQFF TGCAGCGCAAGGGTAGGGGGCCCACAGGGGCATTACAATGAGCAGTTCTTC TRBJ2-1 once TRBD1 TRBV29-1
CASSLSAGGTEAFF TGTGCCAGCAGCTTATCGGCAGGCGGGACTGAAGCTTTCTTT TRBJ1-1 - - TRBV7-9
CASSLGLAGWSSYNEQFF TGTGCCAGCAGCTTAGGGCTAGCGGGATGGAGCTCCTACAATGAGCAGTTCTTC TRBJ2-1 once TRBD2 TRBV13
CASSLEQLQETQYF TGTGCCAGCAGCTTGGAACAGCTCCAAGAGACCCAGTACTTC TRBJ2-5 - - TRBV5-4
CASSLGGESYGYTF TGCGCCAGCAGCTTGGGAGGGGAGAGCTATGGCTACACCTTC TRBJ1-2 - - TRBV5-1
CASSLVESYTEAFF TGCGCCAGCAGCTTGGTCGAGTCCTACACTGAAGCTTTCTTT TRBJ1-1 - - TRBV5-1
CASSGRGAPTDTQYF TGTGCCAGTAGTGGCCGGGGGGCCCCCACAGATACGCAGTATTTT TRBJ2-3 - - TRBV19
CASTPRGGVEQFF TGTGCCAGCACCCCCCGGGGAGGGGTTGAGCAGTTCTTC TRBJ2-1 once TRBD2 TRBV7-9
CSGDQNPTEAFF TGCAGCGGGGACCAAAACCCGACTGAAGCTTTCTTT TRBJ1-1 few - TRBV29-1
CASNPWTSGTDTQYF TGTGCCAGCAATCCTTGGACTAGCGGCACAGATACGCAGTATTTT TRBJ2-3 - TRBD2 TRBV2
CASSRTRDNEQFF TGTGCCAGCAGCCGTACTAGGGACAATGAGCAGTTCTTC TRBJ2-1 - - TRBV7-9
CAWSVMGNTEAFF TGTGCCTGGAGTGTAATGGGCAACACTGAAGCTTTCTTT TRBJ1-1 - - TRBV30
CASSGRNTGELFF TGTGCCAGTAGCGGAAGAAACACCGGGGAGCTGTTTTTT TRBJ2-2 once - TRBV27
CASSSGAPGPSPGGYTF TGTGCCAGCAGTTCAGGGGCGCCGGGGCCGAGCCCGGGTGGCTACACCTTC TRBJ1-2 - - TRBV27
CASSYSETVTQYF TGTGCCAGCAGTTACTCCGAGACAGTAACGCAGTATTTT TRBJ2-3 - - TRBV6-5
CASSISVNYGYTF TGTGCCAGTAGTATCTCCGTTAACTATGGCTACACCTTC TRBJ1-2 - - TRBV19
CASSPARETQYF TGTGCCAGCAGCCCCGCACGGGAGACCCAGTACTTC TRBJ2-5 - - TRBV25-1
CASSLSVGEQYF TGTGCCAGCAGCTTGTCGGTCGGCGAGCAGTACTTC TRBJ2-7 - - TRBV11-1